This entry is about one T cell receptor beta chain. The antigen is undetermined. This sample is part of a study of cytomegalovirus exposure and HLA in healthy donors. Study summary: Early on, a data release was issued that held roughly 84 million unique TCRs from HLA-typed donors. Study-level points and caveats: Presence/absence analyses assumed roughly uniform sequencing depth across donors.

13 Jbeta primers and 60 Vbeta primers were used for the PCR. As handled by the study authors: An analysis that came later counted tens of millions of unique TCR beta chains, approximately 11 million shared. Some clones are missing from TCRdb's copy, which holds only in-frame ones; the method was immunoSEQ multiplex PCR. Clonal size and the V and J genes are those of that table, whereas D and trimming came from the DNA. The table counts over 75,000 clones; approximately 0.58% lies in the top ten. This receptor was identified in a middle-aged man in good health and CMV-seronegative. Sequencing input: PBMCs.

CDR3 sequence (DNA): TGTGCCAGCAGCCCTCGGGGGGCCGGAGATACGCAGTATTTT. Residues: CASSPRGAGDTQYF. The gene calls are TRBV7-9 and TRBJ2-3, with TRBD2 as a possible D gene (7 bases). The germline V gene has CDR1 SEHNR and CDR2 FQNEAQ (reference sequence). V lost 5 bases and J 5 bases, leaving 14 bases between the germline ends. The CDR3 has 14 residues.